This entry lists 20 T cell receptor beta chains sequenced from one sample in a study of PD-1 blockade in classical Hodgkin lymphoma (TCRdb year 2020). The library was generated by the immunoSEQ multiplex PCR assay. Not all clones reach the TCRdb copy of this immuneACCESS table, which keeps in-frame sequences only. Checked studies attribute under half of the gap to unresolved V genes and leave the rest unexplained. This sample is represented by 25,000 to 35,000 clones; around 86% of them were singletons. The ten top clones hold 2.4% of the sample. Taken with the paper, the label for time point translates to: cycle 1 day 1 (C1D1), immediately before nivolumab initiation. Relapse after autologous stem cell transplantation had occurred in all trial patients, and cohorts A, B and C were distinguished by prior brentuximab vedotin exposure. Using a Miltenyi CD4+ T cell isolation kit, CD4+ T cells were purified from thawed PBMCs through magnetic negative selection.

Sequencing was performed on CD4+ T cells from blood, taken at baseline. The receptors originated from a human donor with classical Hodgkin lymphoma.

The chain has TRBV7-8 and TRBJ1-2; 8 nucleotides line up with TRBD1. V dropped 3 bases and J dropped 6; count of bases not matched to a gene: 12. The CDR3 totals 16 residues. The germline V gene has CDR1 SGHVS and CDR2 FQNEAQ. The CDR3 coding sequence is TGTGCCAGCAGCTTGCTTCTCCCCGGGACAGGCAATGGCTACACCTTC. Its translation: CASSLLLPGTGNGYTF.

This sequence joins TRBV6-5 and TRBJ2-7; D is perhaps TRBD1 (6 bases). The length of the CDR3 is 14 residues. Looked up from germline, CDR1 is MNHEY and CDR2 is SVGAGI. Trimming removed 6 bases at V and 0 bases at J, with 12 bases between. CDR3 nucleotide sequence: TGTGCCAGCAGCAAAGCAGGGGTCTCCTACGAGCAGTACTTC. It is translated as CASSKAGVSYEQYF.

This CDR3 is CAAAWREPYRYF. CDR3 bases: TGTGCAGCAGCTTGGAGGGAGCCCTATCGGTACTTC. The rearrangement joins TRBV5-6 to TRBJ2-7; tentative D call: TRBD2 (6 bases). The CDR3 loop spans 12 amino acids. Germline V gene lookup returns CDR1 SGHDT and CDR2 YYEEEE.

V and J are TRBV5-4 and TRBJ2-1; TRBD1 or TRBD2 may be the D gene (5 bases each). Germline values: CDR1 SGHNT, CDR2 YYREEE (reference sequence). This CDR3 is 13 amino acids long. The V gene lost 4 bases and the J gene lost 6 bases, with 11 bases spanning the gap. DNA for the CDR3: TGTGCCAGCAGCGAGGGACCGGGCAATGAGCAGTTCTTC. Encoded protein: CASSEGPGNEQFF.

The CDR3 region has the DNA TGTGCCAGCAGCTTAGAGATTTCCTTTCGAGCCAAAAACATTCAGTACTTC. Residues: CASSLEISFRAKNIQYF. This chain links TRBV7-9 with TRBJ2-4; D gene ambiguous. CDR3 length equals 17 residues. V was shortened by 1 base and J by 0 bases, with 13 bases between the two germline ends. From germline, CDR1 is SEHNR and CDR2 FQNEAQ (reference sequence).

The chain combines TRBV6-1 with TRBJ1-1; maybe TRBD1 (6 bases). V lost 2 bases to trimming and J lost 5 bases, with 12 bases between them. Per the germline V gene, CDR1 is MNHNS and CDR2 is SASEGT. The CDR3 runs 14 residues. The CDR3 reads CASSEYQGTTEAFF. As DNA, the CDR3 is TGTGCCAGCAGTGAATATCAGGGGACGACTGAAGCTTTCTTT.

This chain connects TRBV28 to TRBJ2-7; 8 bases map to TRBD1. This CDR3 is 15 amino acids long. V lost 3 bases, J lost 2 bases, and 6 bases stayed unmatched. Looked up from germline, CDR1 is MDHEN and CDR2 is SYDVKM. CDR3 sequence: CASSFGQGFPYEQYF. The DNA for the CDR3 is TGTGCCAGCAGTTTCGGACAGGGCTTTCCCTACGAGCAGTACTTC.

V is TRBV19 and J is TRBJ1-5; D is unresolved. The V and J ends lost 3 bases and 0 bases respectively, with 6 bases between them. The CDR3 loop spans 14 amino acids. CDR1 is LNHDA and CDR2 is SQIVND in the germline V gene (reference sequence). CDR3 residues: CASSIGYSNQPQHF. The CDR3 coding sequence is TGTGCCAGTAGTATTGGGTATAGCAATCAGCCCCAGCATTTT.

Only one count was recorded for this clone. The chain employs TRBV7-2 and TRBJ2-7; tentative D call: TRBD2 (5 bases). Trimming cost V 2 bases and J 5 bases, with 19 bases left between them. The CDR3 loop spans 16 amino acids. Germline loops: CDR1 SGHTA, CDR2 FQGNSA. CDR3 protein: CASSLTSSGGAHEQYF. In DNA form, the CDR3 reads TGTGCCAGCAGCTTAACGTCCTCAGGAGGAGCCCACGAGCAGTACTTC.

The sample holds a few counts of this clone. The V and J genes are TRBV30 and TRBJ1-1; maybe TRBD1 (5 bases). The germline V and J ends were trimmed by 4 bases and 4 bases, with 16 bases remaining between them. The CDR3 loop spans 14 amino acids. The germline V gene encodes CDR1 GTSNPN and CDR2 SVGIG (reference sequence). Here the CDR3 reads CAWTRENIGTEAFF. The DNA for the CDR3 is TGTGCCTGGACCAGGGAGAATATTGGCACTGAAGCTTTCTTT.

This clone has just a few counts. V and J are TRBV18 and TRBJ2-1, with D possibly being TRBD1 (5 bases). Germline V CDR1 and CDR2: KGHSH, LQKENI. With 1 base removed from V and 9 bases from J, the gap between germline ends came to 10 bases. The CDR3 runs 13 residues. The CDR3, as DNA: TGTGCCAGCTCACCACATCAGGGCGCTGAGCAGTTCTTC. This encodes CASSPHQGAEQFF.

The CDR3: CSARLVGEQYF. Written as DNA, the CDR3 is TGCAGTGCTAGACTAGTGGGCGAGCAGTACTTC. This rearrangement joins TRBV20-1 to TRBJ2-7; D gene unclear. This CDR3 is 11 amino acids long. V was cut by 2 bases and J by 6 bases, with 8 bases left in between. From germline, CDR1 is DFQATT and CDR2 SNEGSKA (reference sequence).

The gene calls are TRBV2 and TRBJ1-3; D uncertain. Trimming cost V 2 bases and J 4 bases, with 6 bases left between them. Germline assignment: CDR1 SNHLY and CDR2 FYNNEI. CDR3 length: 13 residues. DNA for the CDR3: TGTGCCAGCAGTGAATTGTACGGAAACACCATATATTTT. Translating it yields CASSELYGNTIYF.

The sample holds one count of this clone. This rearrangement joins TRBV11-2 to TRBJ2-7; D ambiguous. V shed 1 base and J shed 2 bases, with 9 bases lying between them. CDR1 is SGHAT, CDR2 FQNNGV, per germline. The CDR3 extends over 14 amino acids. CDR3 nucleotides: TGTGCCAGCAGCTTAGGTCAAGGGCCCTACGAGCAGTACTTC. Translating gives CASSLGQGPYEQYF.

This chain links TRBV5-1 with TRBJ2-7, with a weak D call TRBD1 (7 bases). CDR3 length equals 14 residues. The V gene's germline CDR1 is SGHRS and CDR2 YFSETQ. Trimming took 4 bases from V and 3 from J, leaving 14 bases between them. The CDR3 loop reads CASSQGGTVYEQYF. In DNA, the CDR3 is TGCGCCAGCAGCCAGGGGGGAACAGTCTACGAGCAGTACTTC.

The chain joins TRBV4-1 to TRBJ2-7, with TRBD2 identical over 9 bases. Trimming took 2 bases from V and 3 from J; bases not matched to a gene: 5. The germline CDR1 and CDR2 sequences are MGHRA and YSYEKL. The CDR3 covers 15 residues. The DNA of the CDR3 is TGCGCCAGCAGCCAACCGACTAGCGGAGGCTACGAGCAGTACTTC. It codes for CASSQPTSGGYEQYF.

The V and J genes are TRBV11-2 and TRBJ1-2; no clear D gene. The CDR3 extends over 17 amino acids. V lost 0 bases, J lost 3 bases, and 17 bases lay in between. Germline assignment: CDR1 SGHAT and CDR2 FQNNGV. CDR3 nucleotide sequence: TGTGCCAGCAGCTTAGAACCGTTCTCCCAGTGGGACTATGGCTACACCTTC. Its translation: CASSLEPFSQWDYGYTF.

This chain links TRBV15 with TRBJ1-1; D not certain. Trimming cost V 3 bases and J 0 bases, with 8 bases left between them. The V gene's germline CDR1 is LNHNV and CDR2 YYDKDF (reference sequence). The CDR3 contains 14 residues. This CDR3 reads CATSSEAVNTEAFF. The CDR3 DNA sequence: TGTGCCACCAGCAGCGAAGCGGTGAACACTGAAGCTTTCTTT.

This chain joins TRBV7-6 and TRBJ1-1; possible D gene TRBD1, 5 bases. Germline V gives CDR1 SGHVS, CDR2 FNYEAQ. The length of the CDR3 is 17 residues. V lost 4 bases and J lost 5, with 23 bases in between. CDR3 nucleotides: TGTGCCAGCAGCTCGGGGCAGGGCGGGGGTACTACTACTGAAGCTTTCTTT. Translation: CASSSGQGGGTTTEAFF.

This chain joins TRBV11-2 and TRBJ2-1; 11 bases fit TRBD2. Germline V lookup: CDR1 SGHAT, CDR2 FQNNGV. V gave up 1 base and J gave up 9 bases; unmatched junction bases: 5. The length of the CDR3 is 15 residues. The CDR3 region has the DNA TGTGCCAGCAGCTTAGCTAGCGGGGGGACAGGTGAGCAGTTCTTC. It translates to CASSLASGGTGEQFF.